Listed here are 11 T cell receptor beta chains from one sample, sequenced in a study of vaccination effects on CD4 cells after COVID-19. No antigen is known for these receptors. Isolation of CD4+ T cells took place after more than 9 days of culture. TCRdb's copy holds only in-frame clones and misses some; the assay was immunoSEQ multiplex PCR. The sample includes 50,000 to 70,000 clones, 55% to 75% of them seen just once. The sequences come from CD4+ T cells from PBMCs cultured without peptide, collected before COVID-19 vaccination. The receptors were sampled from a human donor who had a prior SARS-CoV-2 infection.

CDR3 loop: CASSQKPTGQGDYGYTF. The CDR3 coding sequence is TGCGCCAGCAGCCAAAAACCCACGGGACAGGGGGACTATGGCTACACCTTC. V is TRBV4-1 and J is TRBJ1-2, with 11 positions matching TRBD1. Germline CDR1 reads MGHRA; CDR2 reads YSYEKL. V lost 2 bases and J lost 3; bases outside the gene matches: 8. The CDR3 covers 17 residues.

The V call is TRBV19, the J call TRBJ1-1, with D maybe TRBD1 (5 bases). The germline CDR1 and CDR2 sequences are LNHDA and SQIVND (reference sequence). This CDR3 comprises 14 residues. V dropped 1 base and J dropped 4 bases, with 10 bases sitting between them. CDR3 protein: CASSIGSGGTEAFF. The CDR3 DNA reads TGTGCCAGTAGTATAGGCTCGGGGGGCACTGAAGCTTTCTTT.

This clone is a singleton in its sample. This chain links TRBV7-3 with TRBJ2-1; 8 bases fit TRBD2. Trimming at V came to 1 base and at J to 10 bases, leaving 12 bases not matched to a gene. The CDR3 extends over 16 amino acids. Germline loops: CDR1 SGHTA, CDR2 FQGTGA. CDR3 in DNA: TGTGCCAGCAGCTTAAGGCACGGGGGGGCTGGACAAGAGCAGTTCTTC. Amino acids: CASSLRHGGAGQEQFF.

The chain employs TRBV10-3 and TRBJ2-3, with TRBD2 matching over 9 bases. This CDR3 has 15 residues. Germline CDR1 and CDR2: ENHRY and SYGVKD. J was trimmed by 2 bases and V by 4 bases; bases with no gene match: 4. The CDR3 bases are TGTGCCATCAGTGGAGCGGGGGGTCTCACAGATACGCAGTATTTT. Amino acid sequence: CAISGAGGLTDTQYF.

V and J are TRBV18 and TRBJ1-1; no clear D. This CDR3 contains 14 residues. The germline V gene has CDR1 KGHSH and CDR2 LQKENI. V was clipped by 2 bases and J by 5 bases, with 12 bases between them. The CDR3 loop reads CASSPERVRTEAFF. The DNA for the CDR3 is TGTGCCAGCTCACCAGAGAGGGTAAGGACTGAAGCTTTCTTT.

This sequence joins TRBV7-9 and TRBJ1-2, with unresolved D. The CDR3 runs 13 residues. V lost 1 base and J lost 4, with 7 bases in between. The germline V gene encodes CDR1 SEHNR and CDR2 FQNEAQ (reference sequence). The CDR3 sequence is CASSLEEFYGYTF. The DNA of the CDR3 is TGTGCCAGCAGCTTAGAGGAGTTCTATGGCTACACCTTC.

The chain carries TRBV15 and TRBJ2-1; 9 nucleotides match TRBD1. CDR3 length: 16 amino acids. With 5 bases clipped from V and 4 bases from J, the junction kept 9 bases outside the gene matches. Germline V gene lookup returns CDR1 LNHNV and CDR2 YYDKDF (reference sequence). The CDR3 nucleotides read TGTGCCACCAGCGCGTTTCCGGGACAGGGTTACAATGAGCAGTTCTTC. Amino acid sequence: CATSAFPGQGYNEQFF. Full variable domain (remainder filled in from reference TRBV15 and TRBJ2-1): DAMVIQNPRYQVTQFGKPVTLSCSQTLNHNVMYWYQQKSSQAPKLLFHYYDKDFNNEADTPDNFQSRRPNTSFCFLDIRSPGLGDTAMYLCATSAFPGQGYNEQFFGPGTRLTVL.

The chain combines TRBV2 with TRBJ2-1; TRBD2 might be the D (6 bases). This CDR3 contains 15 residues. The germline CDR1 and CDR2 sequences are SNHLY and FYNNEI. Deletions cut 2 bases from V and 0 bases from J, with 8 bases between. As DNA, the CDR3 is TGTGCCAGCAGTGAACAGACTAGCTCCTACAATGAGCAGTTCTTC. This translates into CASSEQTSSYNEQFF.

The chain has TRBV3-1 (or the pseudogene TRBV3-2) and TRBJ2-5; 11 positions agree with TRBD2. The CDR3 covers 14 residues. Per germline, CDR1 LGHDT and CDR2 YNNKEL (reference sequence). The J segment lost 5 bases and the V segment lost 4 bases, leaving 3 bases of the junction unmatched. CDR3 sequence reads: CASSPSGRPETQYF. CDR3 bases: TGTGCCAGCAGCCCTAGCGGGAGGCCCGAGACCCAGTACTTC.

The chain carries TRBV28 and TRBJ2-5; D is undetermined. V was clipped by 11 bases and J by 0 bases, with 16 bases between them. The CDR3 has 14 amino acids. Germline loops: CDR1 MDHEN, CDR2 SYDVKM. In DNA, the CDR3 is TGTGCCTCACGCGTAGGGAACGACCAAGAGACCCAGTACTTC. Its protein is CASRVGNDQETQYF.

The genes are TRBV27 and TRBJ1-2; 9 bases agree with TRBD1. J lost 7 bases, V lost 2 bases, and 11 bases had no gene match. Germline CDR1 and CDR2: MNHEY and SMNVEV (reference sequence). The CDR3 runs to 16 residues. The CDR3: CASSLKGQGTGVGYTF. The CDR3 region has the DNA TGTGCCAGCAGTTTAAAGGGACAGGGCACCGGGGTTGGCTACACCTTC.